A selection of T cell receptor beta chains follows, all from one sample in a study of blood T cell repertoires in COVID-19. The repertoire was sequenced with immunoSEQ multiplex PCR; TCRdb's copy has only in-frame clones and lacks some. The sample holds about 240,000 clones, around 90% seen once. The sequenced material came from peripheral blood. The source of these receptors is a woman between 65 and 79 years old with active or convalescent COVID-19. The CDR3 runs from the conserved cysteine through the conserved F or W. A D gene is named only where the DNA matches it firmly. Size values are once, few and many counts, or a class for expanded clones, and some rows have none.

v_call	clone_size	j_call	d_call	cdr3_nt	cdr3_aa
TRBV4-1	once	TRBJ1-4	NA	TGCGCCAGCAGCCAAGTGCGCAATGAAAAACTGTTTTTT	CASSQVRNEKLFF
TRBV27	NA	TRBJ1-5	TRBD1	TGTGCCAGCAGTTTAACGAGGGGGCAGGGTTTAAATCAGCCCCAGCATTTT	CASSLTRGQGLNQPQHF
TRBV10-1	NA	TRBJ1-2	TRBD1	TGCGCCAGCAGCCCAGGGACAGGGCTAGGAGGCTACACCTTC	CASSPGTGLGGYTF
TRBV6-5	NA	TRBJ1-1	TRBD1	TGTGCCAGCATAGCAGGGGGCGCAACTTCAATGGCTTTCTTT	CASIAGGATSMAFF
TRBV19	NA	TRBJ2-1	TRBD2	TGTGCCAGTAGTACCCGTAGACTAGCGGGGGGGAAGAATGAGCAGTTCTTC	CASSTRRLAGGKNEQFF
TRBV2	NA	TRBJ1-4	NA	TGTGCCAGCAGGCGGGGGTTTGATGAAAAACTGTTTTTT	CASRRGFDEKLFF
TRBV6-5	once	TRBJ2-7	NA	TGTGCCAGCAACGAAGATTGGACAGAGCTCTACGAGCAGTACTTC	CASNEDWTELYEQYF
TRBV5-1	NA	TRBJ1-2	TRBD1	TGCGCCAGCAGCTTGCAGACAGGGGGGGACTATGGCTACACCTTC	CASSLQTGGDYGYTF
TRBV7-9	NA	TRBJ2-3	NA	TGTGCCAGCCGACAATACATATCAGATACGCAGTATTTT	CASRQYISDTQYF
TRBV6-5	NA	TRBJ1-5	TRBD1	TGTGCCAGCAGATCAACAGGGGGCCAAGGACAGCCCCAGCATTTT	CASRSTGGQGQPQHF
TRBV4-3	NA	TRBJ1-3	NA	TGCGCCAGCAGCCAAGAGGGCAGGGGATACACCATATATTTT	CASSQEGRGYTIYF
TRBV2	NA	TRBJ1-2	NA	TGTGCCAGCAGAAACACTAACTATGGCTACACCTTC	CASRNTNYGYTF
TRBV3-1/TRBV3-2	NA	TRBJ1-6	NA	TGTGCCAGCAGCCAAGGAGTCAGGATTCCACCCCTCCACTTT	CASSQGVRIPPLHF
TRBV2	once	TRBJ2-1	TRBD2	TGTGCCAGCAGTGGACTAGCGGGCCCAAATGAGCAGTTCTTC	CASSGLAGPNEQFF
TRBV19	NA	TRBJ2-7	NA	TGTGCCAGTAGTCGTCTTTTTTCCTACGAGCAGTACTTC	CASSRLFSYEQYF
TRBV5-1	NA	TRBJ1-1	NA	TGCGCCAGCAGCCCAACAGGGATCACTGAAGCTTTCTTT	CASSPTGITEAFF
TRBV6-5	few	TRBJ1-1	NA	TGTGCCAGCAGTTACTCTCAGGGAAGGAACACTGAAGCTTTCTTT	CASSYSQGRNTEAFF
TRBV27	NA	TRBJ1-2	NA	TGTGCCAGCCGAGACCCGGGGAGCTATGGCTACACCTTC	CASRDPGSYGYTF
TRBV4-1	NA	TRBJ1-1	NA	TGCGCCAGCAGCCAAGACAGGGTACTCACTGAAGCTTTCTTT	CASSQDRVLTEAFF
TRBV2	NA	TRBJ2-7	TRBD1	TGTGCCAGCACCAAAAACCCCGGGACAGGGGGATCTAACGAGCAGTACTTC	CASTKNPGTGGSNEQYF
TRBV7-9	NA	TRBJ2-3	NA	TGTGCCAGCAGCCTACCCCGGGGGACTCGGGATACGCAGTATTTT	CASSLPRGTRDTQYF